This is a list of T cell receptor beta chains from one sample in a study of blood T cell repertoires in COVID-19. Profiling relied on immunoSEQ multiplex PCR, and the TCRdb table lists in-frame clones only, not all of them. The table lists about 100,000 clones, around 85% of them singletons, with roughly an eighth in the top ten. The sample was peripheral blood. All receptors come from a man aged 50 to 60 with active or convalescent COVID-19. CDR3s include the opening cysteine and the closing phenylalanine or tryptophan. The order of the fields is clone size, D gene, V gene, J gene, CDR3 DNA, CDR3 protein. A D gene is named only where the DNA matches it firmly. Not every row has a clone size; where given, it reads once, few, many or a size class.

>-|-|TRBV3-1/TRBV3-2|TRBJ2-7
TGTGCCAGCAGCCAAGTCGCGGGACCCTACGAGCAGTACTTC
CASSQVAGPYEQYF
>-|-|TRBV11-3|TRBJ1-2
TGTGCCAGCTCTAGGGCAGGGGATAACTATGGCTACACCTTC
CASSRAGDNYGYTF
>few|TRBD1|TRBV24-1|TRBJ1-5
TGTGCCACCCAGCAGGGGGCGGCTCAGCCCCAGCATTTT
CATQQGAAQPQHF
>-|-|TRBV6-2/TRBV6-3|TRBJ2-1
TGTGCCAGCAGTCTTCACAATGAGCAGTTCTTC
CASSLHNEQFF
>-|TRBD2|TRBV11-2|TRBJ2-5
TGTGCCAGCAGCTTCCAGGGAGGGGAGACCCAGTACTTC
CASSFQGGETQYF
>-|-|TRBV7-9|TRBJ2-1
TGTGCCAGCAGCTTAGGACTGGCCAATGAGCAGTTCTTC
CASSLGLANEQFF
>-|TRBD1|TRBV18|TRBJ1-1
TGTGCCAGCTCTTCCGGGACAGGCATCACTGAAGCTTTCTTT
CASSSGTGITEAFF
>-|TRBD2|TRBV6-5|TRBJ2-1
TGTGCCAGCAGTTCGGGACTAGCAGGGGCTAGGGTTGAGCAGTTCTTC
CASSSGLAGARVEQFF
>-|-|TRBV4-1|TRBJ1-5
TGCGCCAGCAGCCAAGATGGGAGGGGTCGCAATCAGCCCCAGCATTTT
CASSQDGRGRNQPQHF
>-|-|TRBV5-8|TRBJ1-2
TGTGCCAGCAGCTTGGACGGTCTTAACTATGGCTACACCTTC
CASSLDGLNYGYTF
>once|TRBD1|TRBV19|TRBJ2-1
TGTGCCAGTAGTACCTGGACAGGGTCGAGGCACAATGAGCAGTTCTTC
CASSTWTGSRHNEQFF
>-|TRBD1|TRBV18|TRBJ1-5
TGTGCCAGCTCGCCGGGACAGGGGAGGAATCAGCCCCAGCATTTT
CASSPGQGRNQPQHF
>-|TRBD2|TRBV27|TRBJ2-7
TGTGCCAGCAGTTTATATTCTAGCGGCCGGCGCGAGCAGTACTTC
CASSLYSSGRREQYF
>-|-|TRBV6-4|TRBJ2-7
TGTGCCAGCAGTGACCGCTGCTCCCGGGACACAAGCTCCTACGAGCAGTACTTC
CASSDRCSRDTSSYEQYF
>-|TRBD1|TRBV3-1/TRBV3-2|TRBJ1-1
TGTGCCAGCAGCCTTTCGGGACAGGGGGCGGTCACTGAAGCTTTCTTT
CASSLSGQGAVTEAFF
>-|TRBD1|TRBV27|TRBJ2-7
TGTGCCAGTTGGGACAGGGCATACGAGCAGTACTTC
CASWDRAYEQYF
>-|-|TRBV2|TRBJ1-4
TGTGCCAGCAGCGGGGGACGGTCAACTAATGAAAAACTGTTTTTT
CASSGGRSTNEKLFF
>-|TRBD1|TRBV28|TRBJ2-7
TGTGCCAGCAGTGCCACAGGGGAATCTTGGGGGGAGCAGTACTTC
CASSATGESWGEQYF
>-|TRBD2|TRBV7-9|TRBJ2-3
TGTGCCAGCAGCTTAAGCCGACGTGGTGGGCGGGGGGTCACAGATACGCAGTATTTT
CASSLSRRGGRGVTDTQYF
>-|-|TRBV6-5|TRBJ2-1
TGTGCCAGTGGGGACACCTACAATGAGCAGTTCTTC
CASGDTYNEQFF
>once|TRBD1|TRBV6-5|TRBJ2-5
TGTGCCAGCAGGCGGACAGGGGAAGAGACCCAGTACTTC
CASRRTGEETQYF
>-|-|TRBV2|TRBJ2-7
TGTGCCAGCAGGGCGGCAGAGGGCTCCTACGAGCAGTACTTC
CASRAAEGSYEQYF
>-|-|TRBV14|TRBJ1-1
TGTGCCAGCCAACTAGGCGGCACTGAAGCTTTCTTT
CASQLGGTEAFF
>-|-|TRBV10-3|TRBJ1-1
TGTGCCATCAGTGAGTCTGGCCCGAACACTGAAGCTTTCTTT
CAISESGPNTEAFF
>few|-|TRBV30|TRBJ1-1
TGTGCCTGGGACAGGCTGGGGAACACTGAAGCTTTCTTT
CAWDRLGNTEAFF
>-|TRBD2|TRBV6-1|TRBJ2-5
TGTGCCAGCAGTGGGTTGGGACTAGCGGGAGGAGAGACCCAGTACTTC
CASSGLGLAGGETQYF
>-|TRBD2|TRBV29-1|TRBJ2-7
TGCAGCGTTGTATTCTCGGGAGGGAACTCATACGAGCAGTACTTC
CSVVFSGGNSYEQYF
>-|TRBD2|TRBV10-3|TRBJ2-1
TGTGCCATCAAGGCCGGGACTAGCAGAAACAATGAGCAGTTCTTC
CAIKAGTSRNNEQFF
>few|-|TRBV5-1|TRBJ1-1
TGCGCCAGCAGCTTGGGATTCGGGGAGAACACTGAAGCTTTCTTT
CASSLGFGENTEAFF
>-|-|TRBV30|TRBJ2-1
TGTGCCTGGAGTGTATGGGGGAGGACTCGCTCCTACAATGAGCAGTTCTTC
CAWSVWGRTRSYNEQFF
>-|-|TRBV14|TRBJ2-1
TGTGCCAGCAGCCAAGGTAGGAGCGGCAATGAGCAGTTCTTC
CASSQGRSGNEQFF
>-|TRBD1|TRBV5-6|TRBJ1-1
TGTGCCAGCAGCATGGACAGGGGGTTCCGCACTGAAGCTTTCTTT
CASSMDRGFRTEAFF
>-|-|TRBV28|TRBJ1-4
TGTGCCAGCAGTGAGGCGAGAGGCGAAAAACTGTTTTTT
CASSEARGEKLFF
>-|-|TRBV12-3/TRBV12-4|TRBJ2-5
TGTGCCAGCAGTTTCGGGTCAGAAGAGACCCAGTACTTC
CASSFGSEETQYF
>-|TRBD2|TRBV11-3|TRBJ2-7
TGTGCCAGCAGCTTAGGGACTAGTTCCTACGAGCAGTACTTC
CASSLGTSSYEQYF
>-|TRBD1|TRBV5-1|TRBJ2-7
TGCGCCAGCAGCTTGGCAGGGACAGTCTCCTACGAGCAGTACTTC
CASSLAGTVSYEQYF
>once|TRBD2|TRBV9|TRBJ2-7
TGTGCCAGCAGCGTAGGCGGCGGGGGTGCCTACGAGCAGTACTTC
CASSVGGGGAYEQYF
>-|TRBD2|TRBV7-8|TRBJ2-7
TGTGCCAGCAGCTTAGTCAGACTAGCGGGAGGGAGGTACGAGCAGTACTTC
CASSLVRLAGGRYEQYF
>-|-|TRBV11-3|TRBJ2-7
TGTGCCAGCAGCTGGGGGGGGGACAGGTCTGACGAGCAGTACTTC
CASSWGGDRSDEQYF
>many|-|TRBV24-1|TRBJ1-5
TGTGCCACCAGTGATGCCGGTGAGCCCAATCAGCCCCAGCATTTT
CATSDAGEPNQPQHF
>-|TRBD1|TRBV7-6|TRBJ1-3
TGTGCCAGCAGACGGGACAGGGGCTCTGGAAACACCATATATTTT
CASRRDRGSGNTIYF
>few|-|TRBV15|TRBJ2-6
TGTGCCACCAACCCGGGACAAAGAACTTCTGGGGCCAACGTCCTGACTTTC
CATNPGQRTSGANVLTF
>-|-|TRBV19|TRBJ1-2
TGTGCCAGTAGTACCAAGCAGGGGATCGGTGGCTACACCTTC
CASSTKQGIGGYTF